Listed here are 2 T cell receptor beta chains from one sample, sequenced in a study of T-cell reconstitution after alpha-beta-depleted transplantation in children. Unique molecular identifiers were used in preparing the TCRbeta library. MiXCR, run by TCRdb on the PCR reads, gives a single entry per CDR3 protein. The sample records approximately 190,000 distinct CDR3 sequences, approximately 8.4% being singletons. The material was PBMCs, mostly from graft donor cells, obtained 360 days after TCRalphabeta/CD19-depleted stem cell transplant. These TCRs come from a male patient aged 2-9 years who had a stem cell transplant for acute myeloid leukemia, so the T cells may come from the graft donor.

The chain is built from TRBV5-1 and TRBJ1-2, with D tentatively TRBD1 (6 bases). The CDR3 runs to 18 residues. V dropped 2 bases and J dropped 6 bases, with 26 bases sitting between them. Germline loops: CDR1 SGHRS, CDR2 YFSETQ. The CDR3 here is CASSLLRFEGGISDGYTF. The CDR3 region has the DNA TGCGCCAGCAGCTTATTACGTTTTGAGGGGGGCATATCGGATGGCTACACCTTC.

The CDR3 loop reads CASSSPGSVHEQYF. The CDR3 DNA reads TGCGCCAGCAGCTCCCCAGGGTCAGTCCACGAGCAGTACTTC. The chain links TRBV4-1 to TRBJ2-7, with D possibly matching TRBD1 (5 bases). From germline, CDR1 is MGHRA and CDR2 YSYEKL. Trimming removed 5 bases at V and 5 bases at J, with 16 bases between. This CDR3 contains 14 residues.